The 8 T cell receptor beta chains listed next were all sequenced from one sample in a study of cytomegalovirus exposure and HLA in healthy donors. 60 Vbeta and 13 Jbeta primers were used in PCR. The assay was immunoSEQ multiplex PCR, and TCRdb's table has in-frame clones only and misses some. The data contain approximately 190,000 clones, roughly 82% of them singletons. Material for sequencing was PBMCs. The source is a woman aged 45 to 65 in good health and CMV-seropositive.

The rearrangement links TRBV5-1 to TRBJ1-1, with 7 bases aligning to TRBD1. After removal of 0 bases from V and 0 bases from J, the junction contained 8 bases not matched to a gene. Germline V gene sequence: CDR1 SGHRS, CDR2 YFSETQ. This CDR3 contains 17 residues. CDR3 nucleotide sequence: TGCGCCAGCAGCTTGGGAGGTACAGGGGTCATGAACACTGAAGCTTTCTTT. Translation: CASSLGGTGVMNTEAFF.

This chain links TRBV5-4 with TRBJ1-4, with D perhaps TRBD1 (6 bases). CDR1 and CDR2 (germline): SGHNT, YYREEE (reference sequence). The ends were cut back, 4 bases at V and 8 bases at J, with 24 bases in the middle. The CDR3 has 17 residues. The CDR3 here is CASSAATPGGAGEKLFF. DNA for the CDR3: TGTGCCAGCAGCGCGGCAACACCCGGGGGGGCAGGGGAAAAACTGTTTTTT.

CDR3 DNA sequence: TGTGCCAGCAGGGCGGGGACTATATCTTTCTTT. It is translated as CASRAGTISFF. The V gene is TRBV6-5, the J gene TRBJ1-1; D possibly corresponds to TRBD1 (5 bases). This CDR3 comprises 11 residues. Germline V lookup: CDR1 MNHEY, CDR2 SVGAGI. Trimming took 6 bases from V and 12 from J, leaving 14 bases between them.

V gene TRBV27 combines with J gene TRBJ2-1; 8 positions match TRBD2. This CDR3 spans 16 amino acids. From germline, CDR1 is MNHEY and CDR2 SMNVEV (reference sequence). V shed 0 bases, J shed 4 bases, and the junction held 5 bases outside the gene matches. The CDR3 DNA reads TGTGCCAGCAGTTTATCGGCGGGGGGCATTTACAATGAGCAGTTCTTC. Encoded protein: CASSLSAGGIYNEQFF.

Notes on this clone: Germline and junction disagree at one end, which may indicate a read error. The CDR3, as DNA: TGCGCCAGCAGACAAGAAGAGGCGTCTGGAAACACCATATATTTT. Protein sequence: CASRQEEASGNTIYF. The chain links TRBV4-1 to TRBJ1-3; D is uncertain. The CDR3 consists of 15 residues. Germline V gene data show CDR1 as MGHRA and CDR2 as YSYEKL.

The chain links TRBV9 to TRBJ2-5; TRBD1 matches 7 bases. The V segment lost 3 bases and the J segment 1 base; nucleotides outside the gene matches: 3. The CDR3 consists of 14 residues. From germline, CDR1 is SGDLS and CDR2 YYNGEE. CDR3: CASSEGQIQETQYF. The CDR3 DNA reads as TGTGCCAGCAGCGAGGGACAGATCCAAGAGACCCAGTACTTC.

The V gene is TRBV5-6, the J gene TRBJ1-2, with TRBD1 as a possible D gene (5 bases). Between the trimmed V and J ends, which lost 1 base and 0 bases, there was a span of 13 bases. The CDR3 sequence is 16 residues long. The V gene's germline CDR1 is SGHDT and CDR2 YYEEEE. The chain's CDR3 is CASSLWTQQANYGYTF. CDR3 nucleotide sequence: TGTGCCAGCAGCTTGTGGACACAGCAAGCTAACTATGGCTACACCTTC.

The chain uses TRBV19 and TRBJ2-3, with 8 bases matching TRBD2. CDR1 LNHDA and CDR2 SQIVND come from the germline V gene (reference sequence). V gave up 4 bases and J gave up 6 bases; unmatched junction bases: 9. This CDR3 region has 15 residues. CDR3 DNA: TGTGCCAGTAGTACCTCCGGGACTAGATACGATACGCAGTATTTT. It is translated as CASSTSGTRYDTQYF.